This TCR beta chain derives from a study of regulatory T cells in long-lasting Graves disease. Study results and caveats: Among persistent patients, a larger number of public clonotypes were shared (around 2,700) than among newly diagnosed patients (roughly 1,000).

Indicated time point: persistent/refractory GD, antithyroid drugs over 5 years with positive TRAb. Following extraction of RNA from PBMCs, that RNA was used to make the TCR library. This CDR3 has 15 residues. Germline CDR1 reads GTSNPN; CDR2 reads SVGIG (reference sequence). The ends lost 4 bases at V and 1 base at J; junction bases unmatched: 6. The sample holds a few counts of this clonotype. Its target is not known. The authors built TCR beta libraries using iRepertoire HTBI primers and Arm-PCR of CDR3 regions. Each CDR3 protein gets one entry after TCRdb re-called the multiplex PCR reads with MiXCR. Of about 660,000 distinct CDR3 sequences in the sample, roughly 30% were seen once.

Specimen: peripheral blood mononuclear cells (PBMCs), collected when the disease was refractory, from a patient treated with antithyroid drugs. The V and J genes are TRBV30 and TRBJ1-5; 8 bases align to TRBD1. The receptor comes from a female donor with Graves disease. CDR3 sequence reads: CAWTPGGRSNQPQHF. As DNA, the CDR3 is TGTGCCTGGACACCAGGGGGCAGGAGCAATCAGCCCCAGCATTTT.